This passage covers 14 T cell receptor beta chains from one sample sequenced in a study of control samples from healthy donors and cancer patients. This table comes from immunoSEQ multiplex PCR, and its TCRdb copy is limited to in-frame clones, with some not included. The table records under 85,000 clones, more than 65% of them present only once. Material: PBMCs. These receptors originate from a man aged 55 to 70 with head and neck cancer.

V usage is TRBV12-3 or TRBV12-4 and J usage is TRBJ2-7; D unresolved. The V end lost 4 bases, the J end lost 13 bases, and 20 bases lay between the germline ends. The CDR3 is 13 residues long. The CDR3 is CASSSTRLDPTYF. Written as DNA, the CDR3 is TGTGCCAGCAGTTCTACCCGTCTCGATCCGACCTACTTC.

The rearrangement joins TRBV25-1 to TRBJ2-7, with D tentatively TRBD2 (6 bases). Trimming removed 1 base from V and 9 bases from J, with 19 bases in between. The CDR3 extends over 15 amino acids. CDR1 and CDR2 (germline): MGHDK, SYGVNS. The CDR3 bases are TGTGCCAGCAGTGAATTGCGCGGGCGGGGCGAGTGGCAGTACTTC. The encoded protein is CASSELRGRGEWQYF.

The chain is built from TRBV6-4 and TRBJ2-5, with 14 bases matching TRBD2. V dropped 6 bases and J dropped 5; count of bases not matched to a gene: 11. The germline CDR1 and CDR2 sequences are MRHNA and SNTAGT. This CDR3 region has 17 residues. The CDR3 spells CASSPLGTSGSRETQYF. The DNA of the CDR3 is TGTGCCAGCAGCCCACTAGGGACTAGCGGGAGCAGGGAGACCCAGTACTTC.

This chain uses TRBV2 with TRBJ1-4, with a possible D match to TRBD1 (6 bases). V was shortened by 7 bases and J by 6 bases, with 15 bases between the two germline ends. CDR3 size: 14 residues. The germline V gene has CDR1 SNHLY and CDR2 FYNNEI. The chain's CDR3 is CASIQGVVDEKLFF. CDR3 DNA: TGTGCCAGCATACAGGGAGTAGTCGATGAAAAACTGTTTTTT.

With regard to this clone: Different DNA sequences within this sample yield the same CDR3. This chain links TRBV19 with TRBJ1-1, with D maybe TRBD1 (5 bases). Trimming took 7 bases from V and 8 from J, leaving 14 bases between them. Looked up from germline, CDR1 is LNHDA and CDR2 is SQIVND (reference sequence). The CDR3 contains 12 residues. In nucleotides, the CDR3 is TGTGCCAGTAACCAGCAGGGTCTGGAAGCTTTCTTT. Translation: CASNQQGLEAFF.

This chain links TRBV9 with TRBJ2-5, with D possibly TRBD1 on 5 matching bases. The CDR3 consists of 13 residues. V was pared by 0 bases and J by 9 bases, with 12 bases between. Germline lookup yields CDR1 SGDLS and CDR2 YYNGEE. This CDR3 reads CASSVVPLGAQYF. CDR3 bases: TGTGCCAGCAGCGTAGTCCCTCTAGGGGCCCAGTACTTC.

The chain uses TRBV15 and TRBJ1-3; no firm D call. V lost 0 bases and J 0 bases, leaving 12 bases between the germline ends. CDR3 length: 17 amino acids. Germline CDR1 LNHNV, CDR2 YYDKDF (reference sequence). CDR3 sequence reads: CATSRDFGSVSGNTIYF. The DNA of the CDR3 is TGTGCCACCAGCAGAGATTTCGGTAGCGTCTCTGGAAACACCATATATTTT.

The rearrangement links TRBV19 to TRBJ1-6; D ambiguous. V lost 6 bases and J lost 10, with 19 bases in between. This CDR3 comprises 15 residues. The germline gives CDR1 LNHDA, CDR2 SQIVND (reference sequence). CDR3 region: CASRRAAEVWSPLHF. In DNA, the CDR3 is TGTGCCAGTAGAAGGGCGGCGGAGGTATGGTCACCCCTCCACTTT.

The chain is built from TRBV5-1 and TRBJ1-2; D is ambiguous. V lost 4 bases to trimming and J lost 8 bases, with 15 bases between them. The V gene's germline CDR1 is SGHRS and CDR2 YFSETQ. CDR3 length: 13 amino acids. The CDR3 is CASSTGRAYGYTF. DNA for the CDR3: TGCGCCAGCAGCACCGGGAGGGCCTACGGCTACACCTTC.

This chain links TRBV7-9 with TRBJ2-1; 11 bases map to TRBD2. Germline V gene sequence: CDR1 SEHNR, CDR2 FQNEAQ (reference sequence). The CDR3 is 17 amino acids. V dropped 3 bases and J dropped 7; count of bases not matched to a gene: 11. The CDR3 sequence is CASSLARLAGMGNEQFF. The CDR3 bases are TGTGCCAGCAGCTTGGCAAGACTAGCGGGGATGGGTAATGAGCAGTTCTTC.

V is TRBV25-1 and J is TRBJ2-1; 13 nucleotides line up with TRBD2. Germline V gene data show CDR1 as MGHDK and CDR2 as SYGVNS. V shed 1 base, J shed 5 bases, and the junction held 5 bases outside the gene matches. The CDR3 is 17 amino acids. CDR3 sequence: CASSEFGTSGTHNEQFF. Here the CDR3 DNA reads TGTGCCAGCAGTGAATTTGGGACTAGCGGGACCCACAATGAGCAGTTCTTC.

The J gene is TRBJ1-3, the V gene TRBV11-2; D remains ambiguous. This CDR3 comprises 15 residues. The V end was cut by 4 bases, the J end by 0 bases, with 10 bases between. Germline V gene sequence: CDR1 SGHAT, CDR2 FQNNGV. This chain's CDR3 is CASSSSYNSGNTIYF. In nucleotides, the CDR3 is TGTGCCAGCAGCTCCTCCTACAACTCTGGAAACACCATATATTTT. Full variable domain (missing parts from reference TRBV11-2 and TRBJ1-3): EAGVAQSPRYKIIEKRQSVAFWCNPISGHATLYWYQQILGQGPKLLIQFQNNGVVDDSQLPKDRFSAERLKGVDSTLKIQPAKLEDSAVYLCASSSSYNSGNTIYFGEGSWLTVV.

CDR3 nucleotides: TGTGCCAGCAGCATGGGGGGCGGCTATGGCTACACCTTC. Translated, it gives CASSMGGGYGYTF. This chain links TRBV7-9 with TRBJ1-2; perhaps TRBD1 as D (6 bases). The CDR3 has 13 residues. Per the germline V gene, CDR1 is SEHNR and CDR2 is FQNEAQ (reference sequence). V was trimmed by 5 bases and J by 4 bases, leaving 11 bases between them.

The CDR3: CAWSPGLGGAETQYF. DNA for the CDR3: TGTGCCTGGAGTCCGGGACTGGGAGGAGCAGAGACCCAGTACTTC. The J gene is TRBJ2-5, the V gene TRBV30; weak D call: TRBD2 (6 bases). Germline V gives CDR1 GTSNPN, CDR2 SVGIG (reference sequence). CDR3 length equals 15 residues. V was shortened by 2 bases and J by 4 bases, with 17 bases between the two germline ends.